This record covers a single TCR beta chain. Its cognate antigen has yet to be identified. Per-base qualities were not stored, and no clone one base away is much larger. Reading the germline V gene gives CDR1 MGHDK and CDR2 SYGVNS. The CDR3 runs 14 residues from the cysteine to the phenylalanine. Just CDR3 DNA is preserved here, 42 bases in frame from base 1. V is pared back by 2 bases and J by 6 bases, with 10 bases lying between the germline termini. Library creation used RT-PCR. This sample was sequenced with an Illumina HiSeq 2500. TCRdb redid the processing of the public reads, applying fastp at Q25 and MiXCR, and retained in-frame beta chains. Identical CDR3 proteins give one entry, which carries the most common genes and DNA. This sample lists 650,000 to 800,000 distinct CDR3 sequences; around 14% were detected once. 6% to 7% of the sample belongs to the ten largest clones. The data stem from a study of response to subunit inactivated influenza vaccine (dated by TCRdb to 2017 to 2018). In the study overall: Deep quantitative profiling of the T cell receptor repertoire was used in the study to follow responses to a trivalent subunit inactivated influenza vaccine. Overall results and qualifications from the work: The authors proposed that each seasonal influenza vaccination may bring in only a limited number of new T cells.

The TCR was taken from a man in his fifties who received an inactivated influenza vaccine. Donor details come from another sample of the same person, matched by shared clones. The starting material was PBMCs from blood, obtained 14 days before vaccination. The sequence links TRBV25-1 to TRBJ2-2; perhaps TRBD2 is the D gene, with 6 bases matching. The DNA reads TGTGCCAGCAGTGAAACGGGAGAAGCCGGGGAGCTGTTTTTT. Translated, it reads CASSETGEAGELFF.